Shown below are 8 T cell receptor beta chains from a single sample sequenced in a study of blood T cell repertoires in COVID-19. Measured with immunoSEQ multiplex PCR; TCRdb has only the in-frame clones, and not every one. The repertoire has about 670,000 clones, approximately 90% of them found once; the top ten carry under 0.3%. Sequenced material: peripheral blood. The receptors here all came from a woman in her late teens or twenties with acute or convalescent COVID-19.

This clone came up once. The chain couples TRBV19 to TRBJ1-4; TRBD1 might be the D (5 bases). Trimming left V 3 bases short and J 8 bases short, with 19 bases between. The germline V gene encodes CDR1 LNHDA and CDR2 SQIVND (reference sequence). This CDR3 region has 16 residues. The CDR3 DNA is TGTGCCAGTAGTATTAGCCTTGGCGGACCAGGGGAAAAACTGTTTTTT. Translating it yields CASSISLGGPGEKLFF.

This clone has a single count. The chain recombines TRBV18 with TRBJ2-7; a weak D match, TRBD1 (5 bases). The CDR3 runs 13 residues. V gave up 6 bases and J gave up 4 bases, with 13 bases separating them. Per germline, CDR1 KGHSH and CDR2 LQKENI. The CDR3 sequence: CASSPPQGYEQYF. In nucleotides, the CDR3 is TGTGCCAGCTCGCCCCCCCAGGGATACGAGCAGTACTTC.

The chain links TRBV29-1 to TRBJ2-3, with TRBD2 as a possible D gene (6 bases). The V gene's germline CDR1 is SQVTM and CDR2 ANQGSEA. The CDR3 runs 14 residues. Trimming removed 6 bases from V and 4 bases from J, with 17 bases in between. CDR3 nucleotide sequence: TGCAGCGTCCCGAGTGGAGGGACGGCAGATACGCAGTATTTT. Protein sequence: CSVPSGGTADTQYF.

The rearrangement joins TRBV30 to TRBJ1-6; no reliable D call. V lost 0 bases to trimming and J lost 10 bases, with 7 bases between them. CDR1 is GTSNPN, CDR2 SVGIG, per germline (reference sequence). CDR3 size: 12 residues. Here the CDR3 DNA reads TGTGCCTGGAGTGTACAGAAATCACCCCTCCACTTT. It is translated as CAWSVQKSPLHF.

V and J are TRBV20-1 and TRBJ1-1; D may be TRBD1 (6 bases). The CDR3 length is 10 residues. The V end was cut by 5 bases, the J end by 7 bases, with 8 bases between. From germline, CDR1 is DFQATT and CDR2 SNEGSKA (reference sequence). The DNA of the CDR3 is TGCAGTGCTGGGACATTTGAAGCTTTCTTT. Its translation is CSAGTFEAFF.

The chain recombines TRBV4-1 with TRBJ1-4, with 8 bases aligning to TRBD1. Germline V gene data show CDR1 as MGHRA and CDR2 as YSYEKL. The CDR3 extends over 17 amino acids. J gave up 2 bases and V 4 bases, and 9 bases lay outside the gene matches. CDR3 residues: CASSPLPQGATNEKLFF. As DNA, the CDR3 is TGCGCCAGCAGCCCGTTGCCCCAGGGGGCCACTAATGAAAAACTGTTTTTT.

On this clone: In the same sample, other DNA sequences code for this CDR3. The CDR3 loop is CASRGTGYGYTF. The CDR3 DNA follows: TGTGCCAGCAGGGGGACAGGGTATGGCTACACCTTC. The J gene is TRBJ1-2, the V gene TRBV6-5, with 9 bases identical to TRBD1. The CDR3 is 12 amino acids. V was clipped by 6 bases and J by 5 bases; unmatched bases: 1. Per the germline V gene, CDR1 is MNHEY and CDR2 is SVGAGI.

The chain employs TRBV5-6 and TRBJ1-6, with 7 bases identical to TRBD1. The V segment lost 7 bases and the J segment 7 bases; nucleotides outside the gene matches: 5. Germline lookup yields CDR1 SGHDT and CDR2 YYEEEE. The length of the CDR3 is 13 residues. CDR3 DNA: TGTGCCAGCGCCACAGGGGCCAATTCACCCCTCCACTTT. Its translation: CASATGANSPLHF.